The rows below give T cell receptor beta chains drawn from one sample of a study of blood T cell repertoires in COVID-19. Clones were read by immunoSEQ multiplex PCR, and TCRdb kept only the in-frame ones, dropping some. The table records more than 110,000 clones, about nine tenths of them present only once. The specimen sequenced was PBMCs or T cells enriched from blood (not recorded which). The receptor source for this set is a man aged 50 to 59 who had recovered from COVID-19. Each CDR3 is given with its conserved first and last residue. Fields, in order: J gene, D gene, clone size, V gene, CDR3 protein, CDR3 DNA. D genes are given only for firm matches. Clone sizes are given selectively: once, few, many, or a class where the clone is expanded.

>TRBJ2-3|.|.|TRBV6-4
CASSDSQGLGTDTQYF
TGTGCCAGCAGTGACTCGCAGGGACTCGGCACAGATACGCAGTATTTT
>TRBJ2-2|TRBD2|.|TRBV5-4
CASSTLSAGDTGELFF
TGTGCCAGCAGCACCCTCTCTGCGGGAGACACCGGGGAGCTGTTTTTT
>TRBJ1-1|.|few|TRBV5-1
CASSLANLGRSTEAFF
TGCGCCAGCAGCTTGGCCAATCTGGGCAGAAGCACTGAAGCTTTCTTT
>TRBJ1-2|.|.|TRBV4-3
CASSQGSGDLGYTF
TGCGCCAGCAGCCAAGGGTCAGGGGACCTTGGCTACACCTTC
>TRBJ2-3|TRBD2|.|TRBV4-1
CASSLQHSGRTDTQYF
TGCGCCAGCAGCCTACAGCATAGCGGGAGAACAGATACGCAGTATTTT
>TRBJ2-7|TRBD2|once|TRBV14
CASSLGLAGVHEQYF
TGTGCCAGCAGCCTCGGACTAGCGGGAGTCCACGAGCAGTACTTC
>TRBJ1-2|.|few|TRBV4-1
CASSQDPMDWGYGYTF
TGCGCCAGCAGCCAAGATCCAATGGACTGGGGCTATGGCTACACCTTC
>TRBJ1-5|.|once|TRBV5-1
CASSQFPDQPQHF
TGCGCCAGCAGCCAGTTCCCAGATCAGCCCCAGCATTTT
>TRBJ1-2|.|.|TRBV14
CASSQGIWGRRTYTF
TGTGCCAGCAGCCAAGGAATTTGGGGCAGACGGACCTACACCTTC
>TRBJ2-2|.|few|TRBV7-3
CASSSDYTGELFF
TGTGCCAGCAGTTCCGACTACACCGGGGAGCTGTTTTTT
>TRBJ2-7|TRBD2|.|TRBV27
CASSLVAGIQYF
TGTGCCAGCAGTTTAGTAGCGGGGATACAGTACTTC